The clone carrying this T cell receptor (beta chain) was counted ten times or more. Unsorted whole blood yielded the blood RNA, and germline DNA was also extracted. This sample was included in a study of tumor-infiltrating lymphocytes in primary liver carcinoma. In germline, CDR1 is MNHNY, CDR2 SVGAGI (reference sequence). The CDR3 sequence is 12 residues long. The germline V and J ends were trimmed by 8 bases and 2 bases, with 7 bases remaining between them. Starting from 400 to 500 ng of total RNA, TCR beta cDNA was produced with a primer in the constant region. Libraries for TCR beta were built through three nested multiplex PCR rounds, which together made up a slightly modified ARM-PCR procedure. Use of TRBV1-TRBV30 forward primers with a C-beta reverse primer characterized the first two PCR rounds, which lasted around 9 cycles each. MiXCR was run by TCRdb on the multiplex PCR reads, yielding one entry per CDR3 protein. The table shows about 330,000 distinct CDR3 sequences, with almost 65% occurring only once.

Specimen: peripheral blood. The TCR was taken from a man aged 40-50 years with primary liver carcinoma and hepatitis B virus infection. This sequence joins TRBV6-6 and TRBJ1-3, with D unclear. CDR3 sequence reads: CASSAAGNTIYF. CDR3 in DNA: TGTGCCAGCTCGGCGGCTGGAAACACCATATATTTT.